Each of the 18 T cell receptor beta chains below was sequenced from the same sample in a study of human T cells and chemical hapten exposure (dated by TCRdb to about 2021). The time point label of this sample denotes: patch test 2, 6 weeks after DPC sensitization. Read against the paper, the sample's treatment or condition label means: therapeutic diphenylcyclopropenone sensitization with weekly scalp DPC. Libraries were prepared through RACE. Data came from a NextSeq 500. TCRdb reprocessed the public reads (quality trimming at Q25 with fastp, clone calling with MiXCR) and kept in-frame beta chains. Each entry merges the rows of one CDR3 protein and shows their most common DNA and genes. The sample yields about 82,000 distinct CDR3 sequences; under 11% were counted once. Of the sample, roughly 5% falls within the top ten clones. The source was whole blood, collected in connection with sensitization to the hapten diphenylcyclopropenone (DPC). These receptor sequences come from a woman between 45 and 65 years old with alopecia areata. Some clones in this sample may be carry-over from other donors' samples.

The genes are TRBV20-1 and TRBJ2-3, with D possibly being TRBD2 (5 bases). CDR3 size: 13 residues. V gave up 2 bases and J gave up 3 bases, with 9 bases separating them. CDR1 is DFQATT and CDR2 is SNEGSKA in the germline V gene (reference sequence). CDR3 nucleotides: TGCAGTGCTAGACGTTCGGGAACAGATACGCAGTATTTT. This gives the protein CSARRSGTDTQYF.

Many counts were recorded for this clonotype. The gene calls are TRBV5-5 and TRBJ2-5, with D possibly being TRBD1 or TRBD2 (5 bases each). V lost 4 bases and J lost 3, with 13 bases in between. In germline, CDR1 is SGHKS, CDR2 YYEKEE (reference sequence). The CDR3 is 14 residues long. The CDR3 sequence is CASSALRGKETQYF. CDR3 bases: TGTGCCAGCAGCGCTCTCCGGGGCAAAGAGACCCAGTACTTC. The whole variable domain, remainder taken from reference TRBV5-5 and TRBJ2-5, is DAGVTQSPTHLIKTRGQQVTLRCSPISGHKSVSWYQQVLGQGPQFIFQYYEKEERGRGNFPDRFSARQFPNYSSELNVNALLLGDSALYLCASSALRGKETQYFGPGTRLLVL.

This clonotype was seen more than once but under ten times. The chain links TRBV14 to TRBJ2-1; TRBD2 agrees at 11 bases. CDR1 and CDR2 from the germline V gene are SGHDN and FVKESK. Trimming cost V 4 bases and J 8 bases; bases outside gene matches: 16. CDR3 length: 18 residues. CDR3 loop: CASSPLSGRARSFDEQFF. CDR3 DNA: TGTGCCAGCAGCCCTCTTAGCGGGAGGGCCCGGTCGTTCGATGAGCAGTTCTTC.

This clonotype occurred many times. This rearrangement joins TRBV19 to TRBJ2-2; TRBD2 might be the D (5 bases). CDR1 is LNHDA, CDR2 SQIVND, per germline (reference sequence). This CDR3 is 15 amino acids long. Deletions cut 2 bases from V and 2 bases from J, with 9 bases between. The CDR3 DNA reads as TGTGCCAGTAGTATACCCGGGGTTAACACCGGGGAGCTGTTTTTT. This encodes CASSIPGVNTGELFF.

The table lists this clonotype with many counts. V and J are TRBV20-1 and TRBJ2-1; TRBD1 aligns across 8 bases. CDR3 size: 15 residues. The germline gives CDR1 DFQATT, CDR2 SNEGSKA (reference sequence). Losses at the gene ends were 4 bases for V and 5 bases for J; bases not matched to a gene: 10. DNA for the CDR3: TGCAGTGCTACTCCCTTGGACAGGGTGAACAATGAGCAGTTCTTC. Translated: CSATPLDRVNNEQFF.

V usage is TRBV14 and J usage is TRBJ2-1; D call uncertain. Per germline, CDR1 SGHDN and CDR2 FVKESK. CDR3 length equals 13 residues. Between the trimmed V and J ends, which lost 1 base and 7 bases, there was a span of 8 bases. CDR3 bases: TGTGCCAGCAGCCAAGTTCGGCAGAATGAGCAGTTCTTC. It translates to CASSQVRQNEQFF. Full variable domain (remainder filled in from reference TRBV14 and TRBJ2-1): EAGVTQFPSHSVIEKGQTVTLRCDPISGHDNLYWYRRVMGKEIKFLLHFVKESKQDESGMPNNRFLAERTGGTYSTLKVQPAELEDSGVYFCASSQVRQNEQFFGPGTRLTVL.

Many counts were recorded for this clonotype. This chain links TRBV7-8 with TRBJ1-1; maybe TRBD1 (6 bases). The length of the CDR3 is 14 residues. CDR1 SGHVS and CDR2 FQNEAQ come from the germline V gene. V shed 5 bases and J shed 1 base, with 11 bases lying between them. The CDR3 DNA reads as TGTGCCAGCAGCGCAGGGGCAAAGAACACTGAAGCTTTCTTT. Its protein product is CASSAGAKNTEAFF.

This clonotype was seen more than once but under ten times. V is TRBV12-3 or TRBV12-4 and J is TRBJ2-1; 12 nucleotides line up with TRBD2. The CDR3 sequence is 16 residues long. The ends lost 4 bases at V and 2 bases at J; junction bases unmatched: 3. This chain's CDR3 is CASSSSGRAPYNEQFF. In DNA form, the CDR3 reads TGTGCCAGCAGTTCTAGCGGGAGGGCCCCCTACAATGAGCAGTTCTTC.

Concerning this clonotype: This could be a read error, since a much larger clone is one nucleotide away. V gene TRBV18 combines with J gene TRBJ2-3; 8 bases line up with TRBD1. The germline CDR1 and CDR2 sequences are KGHSH and LQKENI. The CDR3 runs to 15 residues. The CDR3 nucleotides are TGTGTCAGCTCACCACGGACAGGGAGCACAGATACGCAGTATTTT. Translation gives CVSSPRTGSTDTQYF.

This clonotype was seen a few times. This sequence joins TRBV20-1 and TRBJ2-7; 8 bases are shared with TRBD1. The V gene's germline CDR1 is DFQATT and CDR2 SNEGSKA (reference sequence). The CDR3 covers 14 residues. V lost 1 base and J lost 3; bases outside the gene matches: 5. The CDR3 DNA sequence: TGCAGTGCTAGAGTGGGACAGGCCGACTACGAGCAGTACTTC. Amino acid sequence: CSARVGQADYEQYF.

On this clonotype: Since a much larger clone is just one base distant, this may be a read error. The chain links TRBV7-6 to TRBJ1-5; 7 nucleotides line up with TRBD1. CDR1 and CDR2 from the germline V gene are SGHVS and FNYEAQ. This CDR3 comprises 15 residues. CDR3 DNA: TGTGTCAGCAGCATTATGACAGGGCGCAATCAGCCCCAGCATTTT. As protein: CVSSIMTGRNQPQHF.

Ten or more counts support this clonotype. The V and J genes are TRBV29-1 and TRBJ1-2; D gene ambiguous. Trimming cost V 0 bases and J 8 bases, with 7 bases left between them. The CDR3 totals 11 residues. The germline gives CDR1 SQVTM, CDR2 ANQGSEA. CDR3 sequence reads: CSVEDPGGYTF. The CDR3 coding sequence is TGCAGCGTTGAAGATCCCGGGGGCTACACCTTC.

The table lists this clonotype with many counts. The rearrangement links TRBV12-3 or TRBV12-4 to TRBJ2-2; a weak D match, TRBD1 (6 bases). Trimming took off 7 bases at V and 4 bases at J, with 13 bases between the two ends. The CDR3 totals 14 residues. The CDR3 sequence is CASTPPGVTGELFF. CDR3 nucleotides: TGTGCCAGCACACCCCCAGGGGTCACCGGGGAGCTGTTTTTT.

The rearrangement links TRBV3-1 to TRBJ2-7, with 8 nucleotides matching TRBD1. This CDR3 is 15 amino acids long. Germline-derived CDR1 and CDR2 are LGHDT and YNNKEL (reference sequence). J lost 2 bases, V lost 4 bases, and 7 bases had no gene match. CDR3 loop: CASSPSGTGAYEQYF. CDR3 DNA: TGTGCCAGCAGCCCTTCCGGGACAGGAGCCTACGAGCAGTACTTC.

V is TRBV30 and J is TRBJ1-6, with D unresolved. There are 16 residues in the CDR3. Germline CDR1 is GTSNPN and CDR2 is SVGIG (reference sequence). Trimming cost V 3 bases and J 0 bases, with 12 bases left between them. The CDR3 protein is CAWRYGGNSYNSPLHF. The CDR3 bases are TGTGCCTGGAGATATGGAGGGAACTCCTATAATTCACCCCTCCACTTT.

At least ten counts were recorded for this clonotype. In DNA, the CDR3 is TGCAGTGCAAACCAACAGGGGTGGGCTGAAGCTTTCTTT. Its protein product is CSANQQGWAEAFF. The gene calls are TRBV20-1 and TRBJ1-1, with 7 bases that match TRBD1. CDR1 is DFQATT, CDR2 SNEGSKA, per germline (reference sequence). The CDR3 runs to 13 residues. V lost 6 bases, J lost 6 bases, and 10 bases stayed unmatched.

This clonotype was picked up a small number of times. This chain connects TRBV12-3 or TRBV12-4 to TRBJ2-2; D unclear. V shed 4 bases and J shed 8 bases, with 5 bases lying between them. CDR3 length: 11 amino acids. The CDR3 DNA reads TGTGCCAGCAGTTACATTGGGGAGCTGTTTTTT. It encodes CASSYIGELFF.

Points on this clonotype: A read error may be the cause here, since a much bigger clone is one base away. The chain joins TRBV14 to TRBJ1-5, with D tentatively TRBD1 (5 bases). This CDR3 comprises 13 residues. The germline V gene encodes CDR1 SGHDN and CDR2 FVKESK. The CDR3 DNA follows: TGTGTCAGCAGCCACCCGGGGCGGCAGCCCCAGCATTTT. Translated, it gives CVSSHPGRQPQHF.